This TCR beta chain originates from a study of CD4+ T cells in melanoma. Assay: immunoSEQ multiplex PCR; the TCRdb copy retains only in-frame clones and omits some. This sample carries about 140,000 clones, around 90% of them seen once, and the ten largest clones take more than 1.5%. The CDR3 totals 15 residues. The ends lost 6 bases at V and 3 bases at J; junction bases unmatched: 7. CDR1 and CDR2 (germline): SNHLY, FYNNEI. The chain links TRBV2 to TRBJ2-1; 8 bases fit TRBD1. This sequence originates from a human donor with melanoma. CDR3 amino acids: CASRGDRGNYNEQFF. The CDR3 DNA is TGTGCCAGCAGAGGCGACAGGGGTAACTACAATGAGCAGTTCTTC.